The following is a T cell receptor (beta chain) sequence with its context. These data are taken from a study of blood T cell repertoires in COVID-19. Study-level information: The origin of the acute and convalescent COVID-19 samples was the United States, Italy and Spain. From T cells, B-cell-depleted T cells, or PBMCs came the material, which was cDNA or gDNA.

Per the germline V gene, CDR1 is MNHEY and CDR2 is SVGAGI. The CDR3 is 14 residues long. The ends lost 5 bases at V and 7 bases at J; junction bases unmatched: 10. Original data processing: Reference gene primer amplification in the assay estimated nucleated cell counts. Assay: immunoSEQ multiplex PCR; the TCRdb copy retains only in-frame clones and omits some. V and J calls and clone size are copied from that table; D and trimming were computed from the DNA. The table shows 250,000 or so clones, with 70% to 85% occurring only once. The chain is built from TRBV6-5 and TRBJ1-1; 7 nucleotides align to TRBD1. The specimen sequenced was peripheral blood. The source is a woman older than 75 with acute or convalescent COVID-19. The CDR3 DNA follows: TGTGCCAGCAGTCCCCGACAGGGTCTGGTTGAAGCTTTCTTT. It encodes CASSPRQGLVEAFF.